These 14 T cell receptor beta chains originate from one sample sequenced in a study of metastatic and nonmetastatic thyroid tumors. All patients reached thyroid surgery having received no treatment beforehand. TCRdb re-called the PCR reads via MiXCR. Found here are 25,000 to 30,000 clones, approximately 3.7% of them singletons; the top ten hold approximately 3%. Material: blood. The receptors were gathered from a male donor with papillary thyroid cancer or a benign thyroid nodule (not recorded which). Some clones in this sample may be carry-over from other donors' samples.

This clone is labeled as medium-sized. Relative to the germline gene, one junction end is altered; a read error may explain this. The chain is built from TRBV20-1 and TRBJ2-1, with no clear D. Germline V lookup: CDR1 DFQATT, CDR2 SNEGSKA (reference sequence). The CDR3 covers 13 residues. CDR3 sequence reads: CSAQSGSNNEQFF. CDR3 nucleotide sequence: TGCAGTGCCCAATCGGGCTCCAACAATGAGCAGTTCTTC.

This clone was counted only a few times. The genes are TRBV6-5 and TRBJ1-6, with 8 positions matching TRBD1. The CDR3 covers 20 residues. CDR1 is MNHEY and CDR2 is SVGAGI in the germline V gene. Trimming at V came to 0 bases and at J to 6 bases, leaving 16 bases not matched to a gene. The CDR3 coding sequence is TGTGCCAGCAGTTACTCCTACAGGGGGTTGAGGTGGTCGATTAATTCACCCCTCCACTTT. It yields the protein CASSYSYRGLRWSINSPLHF.

This chain joins TRBV20-1 and TRBJ1-5; the match to TRBD1 covers 10 bases. Losses at the gene ends were 1 base for V and 4 bases for J; bases not matched to a gene: 1. Germline CDR1 is DFQATT and CDR2 is SNEGSKA (reference sequence). CDR3 length: 14 residues. CDR3 amino acids: CSARGQGANQPQHF. The CDR3 DNA sequence: TGCAGTGCTAGAGGACAGGGGGCTAATCAGCCCCAGCATTTT.

This clone was detected only a few times. V and J are TRBV6-9 and TRBJ2-2, with 7 bases that match TRBD1. V trimming: 2 bases; J trimming: 0 bases; junction bases outside the gene matches: 3. CDR1 and CDR2 from the germline V gene are MNHGY and SVAAGI. The CDR3 runs to 16 residues. Written as DNA, the CDR3 is TGTGCCAGCAGTTATACCGGGACAGCGAACACCGGGGAGCTGTTTTTT. Amino acids: CASSYTGTANTGELFF.

Judged by abundance, this clone is medium-sized (0.01 to 0.1%). The chain employs TRBV12-3 or TRBV12-4 and TRBJ2-1; D is ambiguous. V shed 5 bases and J shed 4 bases, with 12 bases lying between them. The CDR3 totals 14 residues. CDR3 sequence (DNA): TGTGCCAGCAGTCGGGTGGGAAGGTACAATGAGCAGTTCTTC. Its translation is CASSRVGRYNEQFF.

This chain uses TRBV30 with TRBJ2-6; D unclear. Germline V gives CDR1 GTSNPN, CDR2 SVGIG (reference sequence). This CDR3 region has 13 residues. Trimming shortened V by 4 bases and J by 4 bases, and 8 bases separated the two germline ends. The CDR3 protein is CAWMARGANVLTF. CDR3 nucleotide sequence: TGTGCCTGGATGGCCAGGGGGGCCAACGTCCTGACTTTC.

This clone was seen at least ten times. The chain has TRBV5-1 and TRBJ2-7; 7 bases match TRBD2. V dropped 2 bases and J dropped 6; count of bases not matched to a gene: 11. Germline CDR1 reads SGHRS; CDR2 reads YFSETQ. The CDR3 runs to 15 residues. For the CDR3, the DNA is TGCGCCAGCAGCTTCATGGGAGGGCCCTGGGGCGAGCAGTACTTC. It translates to CASSFMGGPWGEQYF.

The rearrangement links TRBV20-1 to TRBJ2-7; a possible D gene is TRBD1 (6 bases). The CDR3 is 13 residues long. The V and J ends lost 5 bases and 2 bases respectively, with 13 bases between them. Germline V gene data show CDR1 as DFQATT and CDR2 as SNEGSKA (reference sequence). The CDR3 loop reads CSAGDTQTYEQYF. The CDR3 coding sequence is TGCAGTGCTGGGGACACCCAAACCTACGAGCAGTACTTC.

This clone is medium-sized. This sequence joins TRBV28 and TRBJ1-1, with D uncertain. Trimming stripped 6 bases from V and 5 bases from J, with 10 bases between. This CDR3 spans 12 amino acids. CDR1 MDHEN and CDR2 SYDVKM come from the germline V gene. CDR3 nucleotides: TGTGCCAGCAGCCCCCTAGTGACTGAAGCTTTCTTT. As protein: CASSPLVTEAFF.

The chain employs TRBV28 and TRBJ1-1; 8 nucleotides match TRBD1. The CDR3 spans 16 residues. The ends lost 7 bases at V and 3 bases at J; junction bases unmatched: 13. Germline V lookup: CDR1 MDHEN, CDR2 SYDVKM. CDR3 region: CASKPYGQGAYTEAFF. CDR3 in DNA: TGTGCCAGCAAACCCTACGGGCAGGGGGCATACACTGAAGCTTTCTTT.

This clone showed up just a few times. This chain links TRBV19 with TRBJ2-1; 7 positions agree with TRBD2. V shed 9 bases and J 9 bases; nucleotides not matched to a gene: 17. CDR3 length: 15 residues. In germline, CDR1 is LNHDA, CDR2 SQIVND (reference sequence). CDR3 nucleotides: TGTGCCAGCCAAACGGGGGGTCCCGCGATCGTTGAGCAGTTCTTC. It is translated as CASQTGGPAIVEQFF.

This clone was observed a few times. The chain recombines TRBV19 with TRBJ2-4, with 8 bases aligning to TRBD1. With 3 bases clipped from V and 7 bases from J, the junction kept 2 bases outside the gene matches. CDR3 length equals 13 residues. From germline, CDR1 is LNHDA and CDR2 SQIVND (reference sequence). CDR3 bases: TGTGCCAGTAGTATCGCAGGGGGCAACATTCAGTACTTC. Protein: CASSIAGGNIQYF.

This clone was picked up many times. The rearrangement uses TRBV20-1 and TRBJ2-1; a weak D match, TRBD2 (6 bases). This CDR3 region has 15 residues. Germline-derived CDR1 and CDR2 are DFQATT and SNEGSKA (reference sequence). Trimming pared 4 bases from V and 7 bases from J, leaving 20 bases between. CDR3 bases: TGCAGTGCTACAATCGGGAGTCCGAGTCGGAATGAGCAGTTCTTC. It is translated as CSATIGSPSRNEQFF.

The chain couples TRBV7-9 to TRBJ2-1; 10 positions agree with TRBD2. The ends lost 3 bases at V and 7 bases at J; junction bases unmatched: 15. CDR3 length equals 18 residues. From germline, CDR1 is SEHNR and CDR2 FQNEAQ (reference sequence). The CDR3: CASSFLPSGRIEFNEQFF. CDR3 DNA sequence: TGTGCCAGCAGCTTTCTGCCTAGCGGGAGAATTGAGTTTAATGAGCAGTTCTTC. The full variable domain, in which reference TRBV7-9 and TRBJ2-1 provide the parts outside the CDR3, is DTGVSQNPRHKITKRGQNVTFRCDPISEHNRLYWYRQTLGQGPEFLTYFQNEAQLEKSRLLSDRFSAERPKGSFSTLEIQRTEQGDSAMYLCASSFLPSGRIEFNEQFFGPGTRLTVL.